One sample yielded the 20 T cell receptor beta chains listed below, sequenced in a study of T cells in women clearing cervical HPV infection. Assay: immunoSEQ multiplex PCR; the TCRdb copy retains only in-frame clones and omits some. The table for this sample gives about 15,000 clones. The sample was blood buffy coat. Source of these receptors: a woman aged 18-70 years with a cervical HPV16 infection that either progressed to CIN3+ or cleared (not recorded which).

As to this clone: The CDR3 end is not reached by the read, which stops 3 residues before it; the germline J gene fills it in. The chain uses TRBV7-9 and TRBJ1-1; weak D call: TRBD1 (5 bases). Germline V gene data show CDR1 as SEHNR and CDR2 as FQNEAQ (reference sequence). The CDR3 is 15 amino acids. The V and J ends lost 1 base and 2 bases respectively, with 11 bases between them. This CDR3 reads CASSLEGRANTEAFF. The sequenced CDR3 bases are TGTGCCAGCAGCTTAGAGGGCAGGGCTAACACTGAA.

In the case of this clone: The CDR3 end lies 3 residues beyond the end of the read and is filled in from the germline J gene. The chain couples TRBV11-2 to TRBJ2-1; possible D gene TRBD1, 5 bases. Germline lookup yields CDR1 SGHAT and CDR2 FQNNGV. This CDR3 has 15 residues. Between the trimmed V and J ends, which lost 1 base and 4 bases, there was a span of 11 bases. CDR3: CASSLVQALYNEQFF. Incomplete CDR3 DNA: TGTGCCAGCAGCTTAGTACAGGCCTTATACAATGAG.

On this clone itself: Read data end 3 residues before the CDR3 end; the end is taken from the germline J gene. This chain uses TRBV6-2 or TRBV6-3 with TRBJ2-1, with 11 bases that match TRBD1. The V gene's germline CDR1 is MNHEY and CDR2 SVGEGT. The CDR3 covers 15 residues. V was clipped by 4 bases and J by 2 bases; unmatched bases: 1. CDR3 DNA (partial): TGTGCCAGCAGTTCGGGACAGGGGGCCTACAATGAG. Protein product: CASSSGQGAYNE. The CDR3 in its entirety is CASSSGQGAYNEQFF.

Notes on this clone: With the read ending 3 residues before the CDR3 end, the germline J gene is used to fill in that end. The chain uses TRBV7-9 and TRBJ1-3; D not certain. The CDR3 contains 15 residues. The ends were cut back, 1 base at V and 0 bases at J, with 7 bases in the middle. The germline gives CDR1 SEHNR, CDR2 FQNEAQ (reference sequence). This CDR3 reads CASSLGAGSGNTIYF. Partial CDR3 DNA: TGTGCCAGCAGCTTAGGGGCGGGCTCTGGAAACACC. Based on the CDR3 plus reference TRBV7-9 and TRBJ1-3, the full variable domain is DTGVSQNPRHKITKRGQNVTFRCDPISEHNRLYWYRQTLGQGPEFLTYFQNEAQLEKSRLLSDRFSAERPKGSFSTLEIQRTEQGDSAMYLCASSLGAGSGNTIYFGEGSWLTVV.

To note about this clone: The read falls 3 residues short of the CDR3 end, and the missing part is taken from the germline J gene. The chain is built from TRBV5-1 and TRBJ2-4; no clear D. The CDR3 sequence is 14 residues long. V gave up 2 bases and J gave up 7 bases, with 13 bases separating them. Germline V gene sequence: CDR1 SGHRS, CDR2 YFSETQ. CDR3 region: CASSLDPAGNIQYF. The part of the CDR3 DNA that was read is TGCGCCAGCAGCTTAGACCCAGCCGGGAACATT. Drawing the rest from reference TRBV5-1 and TRBJ2-4, the complete variable domain is KAGVTQTPRYLIKTRGQQVTLSCSPISGHRSVSWYQQTPGQGLQFLFEYFSETQRNKGNFPGRFSGRQFSNSRSEMNVSTLELGDSALYLCASSLDPAGNIQYFGAGTRLSVL.

As to this clone: The read ends 3 residues shy of where the CDR3 ends; the end is completed using the germline J gene. The rearrangement joins TRBV7-3 to TRBJ2-4; 8 positions match TRBD2. Germline V gene data show CDR1 as SGHTA and CDR2 as FQGTGA. V trimming: 1 base; J trimming: 9 bases; junction bases outside the gene matches: 5. This CDR3 is 14 amino acids long. The CDR3 sequence is CASSLMGGGSIQYF. The covered CDR3 bases are TGTGCCAGCAGCTTAATGGGCGGGGGGAGCATT.

Comment on this clone: The CDR3 end lies 3 residues beyond the end of the read and is filled in from the germline J gene. V is TRBV7-9 and J is TRBJ1-4, with D possibly TRBD1 on 6 matching bases. The germline CDR1 and CDR2 sequences are SEHNR and FQNEAQ (reference sequence). Trimming removed 1 base from V and 7 bases from J, with 10 bases in between. The CDR3 length is 14 residues. CDR3 bases read: TGTGCCAGCAGCTTAGGGACAGTAGGTGAAAAA. Protein: CASSLGTVGEK. The complete CDR3 protein is CASSLGTVGEKLFF.

As to this clone: Read data end 3 residues before the CDR3 end; the end is taken from the germline J gene. The chain couples TRBV7-3 to TRBJ1-5; D ambiguous. CDR1 is SGHTA and CDR2 is FQGTGA in the germline V gene. Trimming removed 3 bases at V and 4 bases at J, with 7 bases between. The CDR3 extends over 13 amino acids. The DNA read from the CDR3 is TGTGCCAGCAGCTTCTCTCCGAATCAGCCC. Translation: CASSFSPNQP. The whole CDR3 sequence is CASSFSPNQPQHF. Drawing the rest from reference TRBV7-3 and TRBJ1-5, the complete variable domain is GAGVSQTPSNKVTEKGKYVELRCDPISGHTALYWYRQSLGQGPEFLIYFQGTGAADDSGLPNDRFFAVRPEGSVSTLKIQRTERGDSAVYLCASSFSPNQPQHFGDGTRLSIL.

For this clone: The CDR3 goes on 3 residues after the read ends, and that part is filled in from the germline J gene. The chain joins TRBV6-1 to TRBJ2-3; TRBD1 is a possible D gene (6 bases). Germline CDR1 MNHNS, CDR2 SASEGT. The CDR3 is made up of 15 amino acids. V lost 4 bases and J 5 bases, leaving 16 bases between the germline ends. CDR3 amino acids: CASSGGRQARDTQYF. CDR3 DNA (partial): TGTGCCAGCAGTGGGGGGCGACAGGCTCGAGATACG.

This clone is medium-sized (0.01 to 0.1%) by frequency. From the germline J gene comes the end of the CDR3, since the read stops 3 residues before it. The J gene is TRBJ1-2, the V gene TRBV7-2; 9 bases map to TRBD1. Germline V gene sequence: CDR1 SGHTA, CDR2 FQGNSA. This CDR3 has 15 amino acids. CDR3: CARPAGTGTHLGYTF. CDR3 DNA, as far as it was read: TGTGCCAGACCCGCCGGGACAGGGACGCATTTGGGC.

On this clone: Read data end 3 residues before the CDR3 end; the end is taken from the germline J gene. The chain links TRBV7-6 to TRBJ1-3, with 7 positions matching TRBD1. Trimming removed 5 bases from V and 4 bases from J; junction bases left unmatched: 5. This CDR3 is 14 amino acids long. Germline-derived CDR1 and CDR2 are SGHVS and FNYEAQ. The part of the CDR3 DNA that was read is TGTGCCAGCAGCCTTACAGGGGCCGGAAACACC. Amino acids: CASSLTGAGNT. The full CDR3 protein is CASSLTGAGNTIYF.

On this clone itself: The CDR3 goes on 3 residues after the read ends, and that part is filled in from the germline J gene. The chain recombines TRBV2 with TRBJ1-5, with TRBD1 matching 8 bases. V gave up 4 bases and J gave up 1 base; unmatched junction bases: 6. The germline CDR1 and CDR2 sequences are SNHLY and FYNNEI. The CDR3 covers 16 residues. CDR3: CASSAQGARSNQPQHF. Incomplete CDR3 DNA: TGTGCCAGCAGTGCCCAGGGGGCGAGAAGCAATCAGCCC.

In the case of this clone: The read ends 3 residues early relative to the CDR3; the germline J gene fills the gap. The chain joins TRBV7-9 to TRBJ2-1, with a tentative D call TRBD1 (5 bases). The CDR3 is made up of 15 amino acids. V was cut by 3 bases and J by 5 bases, with 14 bases left in between. From germline, CDR1 is SEHNR and CDR2 FQNEAQ (reference sequence). The CDR3 sequence: CASSFRAASNNEQFF. Partial CDR3 DNA: TGTGCCAGCAGCTTCAGGGCAGCCTCTAACAATGAG.

As concerns this clone: The read ends 3 residues early relative to the CDR3; the germline J gene fills the gap. The genes are TRBV6-1 and TRBJ1-1; D is perhaps TRBD1 (6 bases). Between the trimmed V and J ends, which lost 4 bases and 0 bases, there was a span of 6 bases. Per the germline V gene, CDR1 is MNHNS and CDR2 is SASEGT. This CDR3 has 13 residues. CDR3 DNA, as far as it was read: TGTGCCAGCAGTGGACAGGTGAACACTGAA. Translating it yields CASSGQVNTE. The whole CDR3 is CASSGQVNTEAFF.

Concerning this clone itself: The read ends 3 residues shy of where the CDR3 ends; the end is completed using the germline J gene. This chain joins TRBV5-1 and TRBJ2-1; possible D gene TRBD2, 6 bases. Trimming shortened V by 2 bases and J by 0 bases, and 12 bases separated the two germline ends. CDR3 size: 16 residues. CDR1 and CDR2 from the germline V gene are SGHRS and YFSETQ. The sequenced part of the CDR3 DNA is TGCGCCAGCAGCTTTGGGGGGTCTAGCTCCTACAATGAG. Protein: CASSFGGSSSYNE. From start to end, the CDR3 is CASSFGGSSSYNEQFF.

As concerns this clone: The DNA ends 3 residues before the CDR3 does, and the rest of the CDR3 is filled in from the germline J gene. This rearrangement joins TRBV19 to TRBJ2-3; 13 bases map to TRBD2. The CDR3 runs 18 residues. V trimming: 5 bases; J trimming: 3 bases; junction bases outside the gene matches: 11. Germline V CDR1 and CDR2: LNHDA, SQIVND (reference sequence). CDR3 residues: CASSSTGTSGMGTDTQYF. Partial CDR3 DNA: TGTGCCAGTAGTTCCACCGGGACTAGCGGGATGGGAACAGATACG.

The CDR3 reads CASSLFTGGSNEQFF. The covered CDR3 bases are TGTGCCAGCAGCTTATTTACAGGGGGGAGCAATGAG. This rearrangement joins TRBV7-3 to TRBJ2-1; 8 bases are shared with TRBD1. The read gets to within 3 residues of the CDR3 end, and the germline J gene fills in the rest. V was clipped by 2 bases and J by 6 bases; unmatched bases: 6. The CDR3 sequence is 15 residues long. The germline CDR1 and CDR2 sequences are SGHTA and FQGTGA.

To note about this clone: The read comes to an end 3 residues before the CDR3 does, leaving the germline J gene to fill in the end. This chain joins TRBV4-1 and TRBJ1-1, with D possibly TRBD1 on 5 matching bases. CDR1 MGHRA and CDR2 YSYEKL come from the germline V gene. This CDR3 has 14 residues. V was pared by 7 bases and J by 1 base, with 13 bases between. This chain's CDR3 is CASNPTQGNTEAFF. Partial CDR3 DNA: TGCGCCAGCAACCCAACGCAGGGGAACACTGAA.

As for this clone: With the read ending 3 residues before the CDR3 end, the germline J gene is used to fill in that end. V and J are TRBV4-2 and TRBJ1-5; 7 bases are a match to TRBD1. V dropped 4 bases and J dropped 5; count of bases not matched to a gene: 20. There are 19 residues in the CDR3. The germline V gene encodes CDR1 LGHNA and CDR2 YNFKEQ. The sequenced part of the CDR3 DNA is TGTGCCAGCAGCCCCGGAGGGGGCCGAGGACAGCGAGATTATCAGCCC. Translating it yields CASSPGGGRGQRDYQP. From start to end, the CDR3 is CASSPGGGRGQRDYQPQHF.

CDR3 bases read: TGTGCCAGCAGCTCAGTTTCAGGGGTGGGGGGC. It specifies CASSSVSGVGG. The entire CDR3 protein reads CASSSVSGVGGYTF. The rearrangement joins TRBV7-8 to TRBJ1-2, with TRBD1 as a possible D gene (6 bases). Read sequence stops 3 residues before the CDR3 end, and the germline J gene provides the missing end. CDR3 length: 14 residues. Germline V gene data show CDR1 as SGHVS and CDR2 as FQNEAQ.